Here is one T cell receptor (beta chain) with its context. Its antigen remains unidentified. This sample is drawn from a study of cytomegalovirus exposure and HLA in healthy donors. The study's findings and limits: Follow-up analysis later connected one missense variant in DCLRE1C with trimming of TCR beta V- and J-genes.

V lost 0 bases to trimming and J lost 6 bases, with 9 bases between them. Germline lookup yields CDR1 SGDLS and CDR2 YYNGEE. The CDR3 sequence is 14 residues long. The PCR employed 60 Vbeta primers together with 13 Jbeta primers. Authors' data handling: About 80 million unique TCR beta chains, around 11 million of them shared, were counted by a later analysis. The repertoire was sequenced with immunoSEQ multiplex PCR; TCRdb's copy has only in-frame clones and lacks some. The V and J calls and the clone size are those of that table, but D and trimming were determined from the DNA. This table has approximately 240,000 clones, about 89% appearing once.

This chain links TRBV9 with TRBJ2-2; TRBD2 is a possible D gene (6 bases). This TCR came from a woman aged 18-35 years in good health and CMV-seronegative. The material sequenced was PBMCs. The CDR3 reads CASSVDGTSGELFF. CDR3 nucleotides: TGTGCCAGCAGCGTAGATGGGACTTCCGGGGAGCTGTTTTTT.